This T cell receptor beta chain appears in the sequencing data of a study of graft-versus-host responses after intestinal transplantation. Looking at the study overall: Following induction with anti-thymocyte globulin, all recipients were given tacrolimus and steroids for about three years.

Sequencing used immunoSEQ multiplex PCR; TCRdb keeps in-frame clones, though not all of them. Here the sample spans roughly 130,000 clones, nearly 95% being singletons. CDR1 and CDR2 (germline): MNHEY, SVGAGI. The CDR3 runs to 14 residues. Trimming removed 8 bases from V and 2 bases from J, with 13 bases in between. Of note for this clone: Its target is unknown.

Study-level points and caveats: Some patients had graft-donor T cell macrochimerism. In their allografts, the ratios of graft-versus-host to host-versus-graft T cell clones were high.

Sequencing was performed on unstimulated CD4+ T cells sorted from spleen or lymph node cells, taken before intestinal transplant. This sequence was found in a human donor who received an intestinal transplant. J is TRBJ2-1 and V is TRBV6-5, with D tentatively TRBD2 (6 bases). The CDR3 loop reads CASAPGLAYNEQFF. DNA of the CDR3: TGTGCCAGCGCCCCGGGACTCGCCTACAATGAGCAGTTCTTC.